This T cell receptor (beta chain) was recovered during a study of beta chain features in type 1 diabetes. Study results and caveats: Among all four CD4+ subsets, Type 1 diabetes patients had TCRB CDR3s that were moderately but significantly shorter.

Comment on this clone: The antigen remains unidentified. The same CDR3 can be traced to other DNA sequences in this sample.

J gave up 7 bases and V 5 bases, and 10 bases lay outside the gene matches. In germline, CDR1 is LNHNV, CDR2 YYDKDF (reference sequence). The CDR3 totals 14 residues. The whole isolated RNA underwent reverse transcription, so sequencing captured expressed TCRB transcripts. Sequenced by immunoSEQ multiplex PCR; TCRdb stores in-frame clones only, minus some. The repertoire consists of tens of thousands of clones, with more than 65% occurring once and the leading ten covering roughly 1.1%. Material for sequencing was stem cell memory CD4+ T cells from blood. The chain couples TRBV15 to TRBJ1-2, with 7 bases matching TRBD1. This clonotype originated in a middle-aged woman with type 1 diabetes. The CDR3 loop is CATSPPRQGLGYTF. As DNA, the CDR3 is TGTGCCACCAGCCCACCCCGACAGGGACTTGGCTACACCTTC.